This T cell receptor (beta chain) was retrieved from a study of T cell responses to AZD1222 COVID-19 vaccine. Measured with immunoSEQ multiplex PCR; TCRdb has only the in-frame clones, and not every one. The sample has some 150,000 clones, approximately 83% seen once. The study's findings and limits: Females outnumbered males among donors, who were mostly white British; clonal diversity was possibly underestimated. Baseline seropositives among AZD1222 recipients totaled only five to seven. Sampling that yielded the repertoires occurred only after the peak T cell response.

Note on this clone: No antigen is known for it. The junction shows a germline mismatch at one end, possibly a read error.

The CDR3 contains 17 residues. Germline V lookup: CDR1 KGHSH, CDR2 LQKENI. The sequence was obtained from an adult in good health. Sample: peripheral blood, taken on day 0 of AZD1222 vaccination. The chain uses TRBV18 and TRBJ2-3, with TRBD2 matching over 8 bases. CDR3 loop: CASSPPAGRGNTDTQYF. CDR3 nucleotides: TGTGCCAGCTCCCCACCGGCCGGGAGGGGTAACACAGATACGCAGTATTTT.